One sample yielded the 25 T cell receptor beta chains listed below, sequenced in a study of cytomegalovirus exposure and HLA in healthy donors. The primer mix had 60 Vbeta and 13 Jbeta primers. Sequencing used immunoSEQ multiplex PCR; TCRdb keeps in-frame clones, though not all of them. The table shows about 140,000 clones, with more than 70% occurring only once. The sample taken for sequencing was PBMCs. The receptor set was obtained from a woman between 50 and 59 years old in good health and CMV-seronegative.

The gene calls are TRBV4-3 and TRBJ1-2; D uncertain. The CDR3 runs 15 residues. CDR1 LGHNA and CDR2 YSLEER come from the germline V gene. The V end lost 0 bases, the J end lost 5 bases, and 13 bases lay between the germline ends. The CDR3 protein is CASSQDFGSAYGYTF. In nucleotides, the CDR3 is TGCGCCAGCAGCCAAGATTTCGGGTCGGCGTATGGCTACACCTTC.

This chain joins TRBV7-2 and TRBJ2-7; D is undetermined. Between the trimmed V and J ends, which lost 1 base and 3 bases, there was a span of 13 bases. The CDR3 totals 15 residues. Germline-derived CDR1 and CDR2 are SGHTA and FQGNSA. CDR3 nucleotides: TGTGCCAGCAGCTTAGGCGCAGGCCGCTTCTACGAGCAGTACTTC. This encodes CASSLGAGRFYEQYF.

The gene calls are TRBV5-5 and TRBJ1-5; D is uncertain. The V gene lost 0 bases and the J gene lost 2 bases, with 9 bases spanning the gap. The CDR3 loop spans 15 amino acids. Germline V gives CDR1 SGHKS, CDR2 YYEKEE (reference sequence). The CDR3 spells CASSLVGRGNQPQHF. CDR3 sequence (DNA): TGTGCCAGCAGCTTGGTCGGTAGAGGCAATCAGCCCCAGCATTTT.

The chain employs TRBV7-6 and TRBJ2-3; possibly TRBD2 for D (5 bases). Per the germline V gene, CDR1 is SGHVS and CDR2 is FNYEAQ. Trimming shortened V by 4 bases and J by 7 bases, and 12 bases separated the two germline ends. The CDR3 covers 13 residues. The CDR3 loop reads CASSSPGLYTQYF. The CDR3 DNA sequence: TGTGCCAGCAGCTCACCTGGACTCTATACGCAGTATTTT.

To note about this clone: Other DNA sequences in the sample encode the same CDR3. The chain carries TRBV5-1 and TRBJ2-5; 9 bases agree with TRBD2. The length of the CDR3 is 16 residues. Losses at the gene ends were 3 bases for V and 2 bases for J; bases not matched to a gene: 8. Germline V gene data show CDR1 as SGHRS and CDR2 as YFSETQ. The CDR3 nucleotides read TGCGCCAGCAGCTCGAGGGCGGGGGGGCCGCAAGAGACCCAGTACTTC. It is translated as CASSSRAGGPQETQYF.

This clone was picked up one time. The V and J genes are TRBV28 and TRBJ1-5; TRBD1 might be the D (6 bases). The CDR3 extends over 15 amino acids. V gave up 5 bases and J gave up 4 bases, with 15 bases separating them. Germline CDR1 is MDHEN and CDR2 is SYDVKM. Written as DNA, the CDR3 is TGTGCCAGCAGTACAACCGGGGGGGCGAATCAGCCCCAGCATTTT. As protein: CASSTTGGANQPQHF.

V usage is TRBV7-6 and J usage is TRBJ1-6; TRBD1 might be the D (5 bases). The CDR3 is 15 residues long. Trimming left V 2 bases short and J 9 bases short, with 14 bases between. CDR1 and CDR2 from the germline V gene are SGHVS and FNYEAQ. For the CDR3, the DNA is TGTGCCAGCAGCTTAAATCCGGGGGAGGCTTCACCCCTCCACTTT. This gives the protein CASSLNPGEASPLHF.

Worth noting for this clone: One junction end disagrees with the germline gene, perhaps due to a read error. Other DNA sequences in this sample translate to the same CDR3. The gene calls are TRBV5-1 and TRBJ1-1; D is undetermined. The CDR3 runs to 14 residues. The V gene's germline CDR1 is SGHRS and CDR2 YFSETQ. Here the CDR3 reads CASRQQSMNTEAFF. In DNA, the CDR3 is TGCGCCAGCAGACAACAGAGCATGAACACTGAGGCTTTCTTT. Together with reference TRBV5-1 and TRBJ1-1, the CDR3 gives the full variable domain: KAGVTQTPRYLIKTRGQQVTLSCSPISGHRSVSWYQQTPGQGLQFLFEYFSETQRNKGNFPGRFSGRQFSNSRSEMNVSTLELGDSALYLCASRQQSMNTEAFFGQGTRLTVV.

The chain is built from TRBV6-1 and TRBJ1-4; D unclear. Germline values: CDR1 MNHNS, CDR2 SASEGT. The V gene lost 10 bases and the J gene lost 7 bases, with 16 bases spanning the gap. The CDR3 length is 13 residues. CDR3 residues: CAITPEDSEKLFF. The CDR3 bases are TGTGCCATCACCCCGGAGGATAGTGAAAAACTGTTTTTT.

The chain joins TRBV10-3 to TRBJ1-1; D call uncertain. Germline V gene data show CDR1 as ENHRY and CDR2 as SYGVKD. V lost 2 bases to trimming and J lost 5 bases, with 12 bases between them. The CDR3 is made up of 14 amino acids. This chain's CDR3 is CAISEEEGGTEAFF. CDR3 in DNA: TGTGCCATCAGTGAGGAAGAGGGCGGTACTGAAGCTTTCTTT.

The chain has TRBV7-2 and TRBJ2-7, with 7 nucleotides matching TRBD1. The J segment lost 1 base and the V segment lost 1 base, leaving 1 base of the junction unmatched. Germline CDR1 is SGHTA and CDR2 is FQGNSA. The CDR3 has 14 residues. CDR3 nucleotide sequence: TGTGCCAGCAGCTTAGTGGACAGGTCCTACGAGCAGTACTTC. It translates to CASSLVDRSYEQYF.

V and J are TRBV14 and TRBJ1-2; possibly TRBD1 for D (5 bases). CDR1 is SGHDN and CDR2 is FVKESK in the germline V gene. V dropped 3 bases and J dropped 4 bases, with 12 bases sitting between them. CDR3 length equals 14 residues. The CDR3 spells CASSHGGGSYGYTF. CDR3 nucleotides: TGTGCCAGCAGCCATGGGGGGGGAAGCTATGGCTACACCTTC. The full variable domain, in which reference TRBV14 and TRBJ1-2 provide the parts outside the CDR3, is EAGVTQFPSHSVIEKGQTVTLRCDPISGHDNLYWYRRVMGKEIKFLLHFVKESKQDESGMPNNRFLAERTGGTYSTLKVQPAELEDSGVYFCASSHGGGSYGYTFGSGTRLTVV.

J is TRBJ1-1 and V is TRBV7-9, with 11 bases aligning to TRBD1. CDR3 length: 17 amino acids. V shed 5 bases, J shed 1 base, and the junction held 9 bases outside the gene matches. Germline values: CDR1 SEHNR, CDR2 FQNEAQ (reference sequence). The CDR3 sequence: CASSPDRGQRGNTEAFF. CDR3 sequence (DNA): TGTGCCAGCAGCCCGGACAGGGGGCAGAGAGGGAACACTGAAGCTTTCTTT.

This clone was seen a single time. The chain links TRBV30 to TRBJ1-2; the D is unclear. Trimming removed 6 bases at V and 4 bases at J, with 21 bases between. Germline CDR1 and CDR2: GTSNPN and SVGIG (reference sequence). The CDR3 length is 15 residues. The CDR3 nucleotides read TGTGCCTGCTTCCAGGAGGCCGGGCTTAGCTATGGCTACACCTTC. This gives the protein CACFQEAGLSYGYTF.

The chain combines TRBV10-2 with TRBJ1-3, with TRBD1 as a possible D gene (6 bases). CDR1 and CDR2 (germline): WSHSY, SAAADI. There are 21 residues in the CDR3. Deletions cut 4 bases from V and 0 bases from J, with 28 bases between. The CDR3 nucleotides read TGCGCCAGCAGTGGATCGACTTCAGACCCAACAGGGAAGTCCTCTGGAAACACCATATATTTT. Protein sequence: CASSGSTSDPTGKSSGNTIYF.

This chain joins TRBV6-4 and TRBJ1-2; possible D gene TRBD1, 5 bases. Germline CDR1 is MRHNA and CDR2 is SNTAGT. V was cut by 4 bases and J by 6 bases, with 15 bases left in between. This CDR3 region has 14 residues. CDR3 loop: CASSAEGDSNGYTF. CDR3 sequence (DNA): TGTGCCAGCAGTGCCGAAGGGGATTCAAATGGCTACACCTTC.

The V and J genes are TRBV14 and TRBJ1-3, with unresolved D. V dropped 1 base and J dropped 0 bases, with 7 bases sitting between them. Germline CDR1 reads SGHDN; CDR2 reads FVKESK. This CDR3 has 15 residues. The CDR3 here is CASSQVVSSGNTIYF. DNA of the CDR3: TGTGCCAGCAGCCAAGTTGTTAGCTCTGGAAACACCATATATTTT. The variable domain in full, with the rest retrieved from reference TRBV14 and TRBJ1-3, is EAGVTQFPSHSVIEKGQTVTLRCDPISGHDNLYWYRRVMGKEIKFLLHFVKESKQDESGMPNNRFLAERTGGTYSTLKVQPAELEDSGVYFCASSQVVSSGNTIYFGEGSWLTVV.

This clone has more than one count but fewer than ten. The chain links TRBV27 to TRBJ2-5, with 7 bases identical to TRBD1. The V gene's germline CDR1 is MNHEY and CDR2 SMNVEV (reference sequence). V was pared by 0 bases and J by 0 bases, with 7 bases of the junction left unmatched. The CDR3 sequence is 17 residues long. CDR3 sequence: CASSLSGRGRHQETQYF. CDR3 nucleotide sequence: TGTGCCAGCAGTTTATCGGGTAGGGGGCGGCACCAAGAGACCCAGTACTTC.

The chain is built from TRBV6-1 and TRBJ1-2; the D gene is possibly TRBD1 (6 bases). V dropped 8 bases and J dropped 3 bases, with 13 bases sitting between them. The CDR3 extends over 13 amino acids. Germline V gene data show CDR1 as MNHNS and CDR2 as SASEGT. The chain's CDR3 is CASVVGAYYGYTF. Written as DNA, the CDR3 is TGTGCCAGCGTTGTGGGGGCGTACTATGGCTACACCTTC.

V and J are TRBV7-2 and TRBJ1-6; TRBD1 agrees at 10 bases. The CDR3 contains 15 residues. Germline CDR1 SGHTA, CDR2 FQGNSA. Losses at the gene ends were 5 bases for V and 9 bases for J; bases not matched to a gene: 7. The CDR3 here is CASSAGTGVSSPLHF. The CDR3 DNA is TGTGCCAGCAGCGCGGGGACAGGGGTCAGTTCACCCCTCCACTTT.

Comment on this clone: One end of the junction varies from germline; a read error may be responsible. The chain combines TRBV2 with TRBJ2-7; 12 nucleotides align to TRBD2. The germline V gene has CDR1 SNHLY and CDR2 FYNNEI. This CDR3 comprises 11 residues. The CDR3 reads CASGTSGRGGF. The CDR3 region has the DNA TGTGCCAGCGGGACTAGCGGGCGAGGAGGCTTC.

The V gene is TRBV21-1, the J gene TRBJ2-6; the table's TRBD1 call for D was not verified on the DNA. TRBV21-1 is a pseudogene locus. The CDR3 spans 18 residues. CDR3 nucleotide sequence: TGTGCCAGCAGCAAGGGGGCAGAGTCCCCTTCTGGGGCCAACGTCCTGACTTTC. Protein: CASSKGAESPSGANVLTF.

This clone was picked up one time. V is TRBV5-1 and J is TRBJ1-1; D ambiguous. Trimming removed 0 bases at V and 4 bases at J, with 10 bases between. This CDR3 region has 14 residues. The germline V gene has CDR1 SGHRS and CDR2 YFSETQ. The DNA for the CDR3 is TGCGCCAGCAGCTTGGAACCCGGGGTCACTGAAGCTTTCTTT. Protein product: CASSLEPGVTEAFF.

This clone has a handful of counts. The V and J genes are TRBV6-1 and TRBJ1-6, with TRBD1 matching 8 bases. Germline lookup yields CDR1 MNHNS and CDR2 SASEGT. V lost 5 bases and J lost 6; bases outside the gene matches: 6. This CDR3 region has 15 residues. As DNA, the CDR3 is TGTGCCAGCAGTATTTACAGGGGGAGTAATTCACCCCTCCACTTT. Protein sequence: CASSIYRGSNSPLHF.

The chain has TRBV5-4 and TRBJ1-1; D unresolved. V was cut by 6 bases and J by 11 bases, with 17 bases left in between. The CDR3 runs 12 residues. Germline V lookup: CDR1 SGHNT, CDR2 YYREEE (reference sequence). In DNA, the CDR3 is TGTGCCAGCAAAGCGGCTCGTCAAGAGGCTTTCTTT. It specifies CASKAARQEAFF.